This entry lists 7 T cell receptor beta chains sequenced from one sample in a study of long-term antiretroviral therapy in people with HIV. Sequencing used immunoSEQ v3.0 at survey level. Repertoires were generated with immunoSEQ multiplex PCR, while TCRdb's copy carries only in-frame clones and drops some. In the table there are around 25,000 clones, around four fifths of which are singletons. The specimen comprised unsorted PBMCs, sampled 3 years after starting antiretroviral therapy. Every receptor here comes from a man between 18 and 29 years old with HIV.

This clone showed up just a few times. The chain carries TRBV28 and TRBJ1-5; no clear D gene. This CDR3 comprises 11 residues. Germline-derived CDR1 and CDR2 are MDHEN and SYDVKM. Trimming removed 4 bases at V and 6 bases at J, with 4 bases between. The CDR3 loop reads CASSSGQPQHF. DNA of the CDR3: TGTGCCAGCAGTTCTGGTCAGCCCCAGCATTTT.

This clone was seen only a few times. This rearrangement joins TRBV7-9 to TRBJ2-2, with D possibly being TRBD2 (5 bases). Trimming removed 5 bases from V and 6 bases from J, with 16 bases in between. CDR3 length: 15 residues. The germline gives CDR1 SEHNR, CDR2 FQNEAQ (reference sequence). In DNA, the CDR3 is TGTGCCAGCAGCCCGCGGACTCCCCCGGCCGGGGAGCTGTTTTTT. Residues: CASSPRTPPAGELFF.

The genes are TRBV5-1 and TRBJ2-3; 8 bases map to TRBD2. The CDR3 has 15 amino acids. The ends lost 1 base at V and 2 bases at J; junction bases unmatched: 3. CDR1 and CDR2 (germline): SGHRS, YFSETQ. DNA of the CDR3: TGCGCCAGCAGCTTGCGGCGGGGGGACACAGATACGCAGTATTTT. Translated: CASSLRRGDTDTQYF.

The rearrangement links TRBV2 to TRBJ1-5; D might be TRBD1 (5 bases). Germline CDR1 and CDR2: SNHLY and FYNNEI. This CDR3 is built from 15 residues. V shed 3 bases and J shed 0 bases, with 9 bases lying between them. CDR3 in DNA: TGTGCCAGCAGTGACCCGGACAATAGCAATCAGCCCCAGCATTTT. Protein sequence: CASSDPDNSNQPQHF.

V gene TRBV6-1 combines with J gene TRBJ1-3, with D hard to call. V dropped 2 bases and J dropped 0 bases, with 11 bases sitting between them. Germline loops: CDR1 MNHNS, CDR2 SASEGT. There are 16 residues in the CDR3. The CDR3 here is CASSEKRSSSGNTIYF. The CDR3 DNA follows: TGTGCCAGCAGTGAAAAAAGGTCGTCCTCTGGAAACACCATATATTTT.

The rearrangement joins TRBV7-9 to TRBJ1-2; 7 positions agree with TRBD1. Per germline, CDR1 SEHNR and CDR2 FQNEAQ (reference sequence). The CDR3 is 15 amino acids. The V segment lost 1 base and the J segment 8 bases; nucleotides outside the gene matches: 10. The CDR3 bases are TGTGCCAGCAGCTTAGAGCAGGACAGGCCGGAGGGCTACACCTTC. This translates into CASSLEQDRPEGYTF.

The chain carries TRBV9 and TRBJ1-4, with 7 positions matching TRBD1. Germline trimming cut 3 bases from V and 7 bases from J; bases unmatched to any gene: 9. In germline, CDR1 is SGDLS, CDR2 YYNGEE. The CDR3 consists of 15 residues. This chain's CDR3 is CASSENQGVGEKLFF. For the CDR3, the DNA is TGTGCCAGCAGCGAGAATCAGGGGGTAGGTGAAAAACTGTTTTTT. The full variable domain, with the rest looked up from reference TRBV9 and TRBJ1-4, is DSGVTQTPKHLITATGQRVTLRCSPRSGDLSVYWYQQSLDQGLQFLIQYYNGEERAKGNILERFSAQQFPDLHSELNLSSLELGDSALYFCASSENQGVGEKLFFGSGTQLSVL.